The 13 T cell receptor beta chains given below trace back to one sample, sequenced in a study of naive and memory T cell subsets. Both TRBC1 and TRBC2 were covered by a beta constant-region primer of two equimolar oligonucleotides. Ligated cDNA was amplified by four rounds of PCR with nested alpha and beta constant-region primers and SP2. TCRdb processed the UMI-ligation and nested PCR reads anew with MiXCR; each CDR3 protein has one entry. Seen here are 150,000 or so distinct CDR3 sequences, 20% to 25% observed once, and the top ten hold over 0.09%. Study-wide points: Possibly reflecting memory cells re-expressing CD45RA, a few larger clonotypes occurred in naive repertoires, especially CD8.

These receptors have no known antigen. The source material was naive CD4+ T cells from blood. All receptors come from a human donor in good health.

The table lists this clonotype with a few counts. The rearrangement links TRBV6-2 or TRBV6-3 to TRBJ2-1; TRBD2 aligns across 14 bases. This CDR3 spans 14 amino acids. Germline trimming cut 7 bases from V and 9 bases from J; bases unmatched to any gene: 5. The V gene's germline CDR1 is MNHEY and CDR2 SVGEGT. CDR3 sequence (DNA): TGTGCCAGCACGGGACTAGCGGGAGCTCGTGAGCAGTTCTTC. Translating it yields CASTGLAGAREQFF.

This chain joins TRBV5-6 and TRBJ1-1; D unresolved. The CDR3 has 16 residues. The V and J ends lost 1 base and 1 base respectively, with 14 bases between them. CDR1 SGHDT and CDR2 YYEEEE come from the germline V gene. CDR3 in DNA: TGTGCCAGCAGCTTGATAAAGCCAATCAGGAACACTGAAGCTTTCTTT. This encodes CASSLIKPIRNTEAFF.

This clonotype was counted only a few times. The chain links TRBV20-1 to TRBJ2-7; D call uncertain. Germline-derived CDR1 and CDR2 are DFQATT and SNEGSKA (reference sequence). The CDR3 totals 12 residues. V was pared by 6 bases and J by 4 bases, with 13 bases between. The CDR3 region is CSAIRWQYEQYF. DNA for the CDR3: TGCAGTGCAATCCGGTGGCAATACGAGCAGTACTTC.

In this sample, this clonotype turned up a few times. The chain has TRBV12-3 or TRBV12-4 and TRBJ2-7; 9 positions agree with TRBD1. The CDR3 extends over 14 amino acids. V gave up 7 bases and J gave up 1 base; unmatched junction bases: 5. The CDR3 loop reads CASTSGTGSYEQYF. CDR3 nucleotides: TGTGCCAGCACCTCCGGGACAGGGTCCTACGAGCAGTACTTC.

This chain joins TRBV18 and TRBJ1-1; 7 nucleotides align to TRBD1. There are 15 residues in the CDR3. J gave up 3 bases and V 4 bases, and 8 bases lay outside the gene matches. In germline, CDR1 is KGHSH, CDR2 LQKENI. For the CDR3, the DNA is TGTGCCAGCTCACAGATCAGAGGGACAGACACTGAAGCTTTCTTT. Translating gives CASSQIRGTDTEAFF.

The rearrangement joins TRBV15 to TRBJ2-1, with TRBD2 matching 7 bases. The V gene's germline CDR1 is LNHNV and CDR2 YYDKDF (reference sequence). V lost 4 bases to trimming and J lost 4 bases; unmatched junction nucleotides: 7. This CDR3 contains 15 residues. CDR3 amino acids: CATSTAGEGYNEQFF. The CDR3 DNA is TGTGCCACCAGCACCGCGGGAGAGGGGTACAATGAGCAGTTCTTC.

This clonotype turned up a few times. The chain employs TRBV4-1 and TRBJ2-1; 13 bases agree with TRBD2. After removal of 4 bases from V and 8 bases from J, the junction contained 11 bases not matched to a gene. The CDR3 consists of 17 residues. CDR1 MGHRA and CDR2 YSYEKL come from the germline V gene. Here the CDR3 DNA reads TGCGCCAGCAGCCCCTCCGGGACTAGCGGGATAGAGGATGAGCAGTTCTTC. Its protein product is CASSPSGTSGIEDEQFF.

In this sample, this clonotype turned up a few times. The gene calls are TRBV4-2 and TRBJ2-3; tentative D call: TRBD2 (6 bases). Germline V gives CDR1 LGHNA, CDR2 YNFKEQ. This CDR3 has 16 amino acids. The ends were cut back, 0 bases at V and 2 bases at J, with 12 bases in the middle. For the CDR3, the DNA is TGTGCCAGCAGCCAAGAAGCCCAGGGACTCACAGATACGCAGTATTTT. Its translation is CASSQEAQGLTDTQYF.

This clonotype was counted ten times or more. CDR3 region: CASSISGTLNTEAFF. CDR3 coding DNA: TGTGCCAGTAGTATTTCAGGGACACTTAACACTGAAGCTTTCTTT. The gene calls are TRBV19 and TRBJ1-1, with a possible D match to TRBD1 (6 bases). This CDR3 contains 15 residues. Between the trimmed V and J ends, which lost 3 bases and 2 bases, there was a span of 13 bases. Germline V CDR1 and CDR2: LNHDA, SQIVND (reference sequence).

The CDR3 nucleotides read TGCAGGTCGTCAACGGCTACTGAAGCTTTCTTT. Protein: CRSSTATEAFF. J is TRBJ1-1 and V is TRBV29-1; D gene unclear. The CDR3 length is 11 residues. Germline CDR1 is SQVTM and CDR2 is ANQGSEA.

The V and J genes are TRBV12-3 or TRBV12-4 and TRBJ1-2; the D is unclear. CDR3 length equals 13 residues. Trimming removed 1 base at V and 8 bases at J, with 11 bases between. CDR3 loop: CASSLGGLGGYTF. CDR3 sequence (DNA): TGTGCCAGCAGTTTAGGAGGATTAGGGGGCTACACCTTC.

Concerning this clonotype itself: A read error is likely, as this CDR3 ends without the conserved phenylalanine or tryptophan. The CDR3 spells CASSTRPGYSTDNEQFL. For the CDR3, the DNA is TGTGCCAGTAGTACTCGCCCGGGATATAGTACGGACAATGAGCAGTTCCTC. J is TRBJ2-1 and V is TRBV19; the D gene is possibly TRBD2 (5 bases). V was shortened by 4 bases and J by 5 bases, with 21 bases between the two germline ends. Germline lookup yields CDR1 LNHDA and CDR2 SQIVND (reference sequence). The CDR3 runs to 17 residues.

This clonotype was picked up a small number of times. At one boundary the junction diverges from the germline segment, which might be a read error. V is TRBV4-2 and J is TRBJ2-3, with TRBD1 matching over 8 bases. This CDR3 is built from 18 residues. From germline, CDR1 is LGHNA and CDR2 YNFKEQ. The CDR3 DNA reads TGTGCCAGCAGACAAGAGTCCGGACAGGGAATCAAAGCAGATACGCAGTATTTT. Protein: CASRQESGQGIKADTQYF.